This note documents a single T cell receptor beta chain sequence. Its antigen is as yet unknown. The same CDR3 arises from other DNA sequences in this sample as well. Cells designated naive CD8 were CD45RO-negative and were positively selected for CCR7, with terminally differentiated effector memory CD45RA+ cells excluded. Only Caucasian adults living in Nashville, Tennessee made up the donor group. Looked up from germline, CDR1 is SGHRS and CDR2 is YFSETQ. This CDR3 spans 14 amino acids. Trimming removed 1 base from V and 2 bases from J, with 6 bases in between. The entry originates in a study of shared clonotypes between healthy human individuals. Data came from immunoSEQ multiplex PCR; TCRdb stores just in-frame clones and leaves some out. The table lists about 2 million clones, approximately 95% of them singletons. Findings and caveats of the study: Larger estimated richness was generally seen in naive subsets than in memory subsets. Sequencing of the sorted subsets was shown by rarefaction to be incomplete despite large depth. Investigators expected sequencing depth to affect clonotype sharing among donors.

The sequence came from a man aged 18 to 29 in good health. The V gene is TRBV5-1, the J gene TRBJ1-4; maybe TRBD1 (5 bases). The sample was naive CD8+ T cells sorted from blood. CDR3 sequence: CASSLWGTNEKLFF. The CDR3 bases are TGCGCCAGCAGCTTGTGGGGGACTAATGAAAAACTGTTTTTT.